This entry is about one TCR beta chain. Profiled with immunoSEQ multiplex PCR; TCRdb holds only in-frame clones, not every one. The sample contains about 980,000 clones, 60% to 85% of which appear only once. The data stem from a study of shared clonotypes between healthy human individuals. The CDR3 contains 13 residues. Trimming shortened V by 6 bases and J by 10 bases, and 13 bases separated the two germline ends. CDR1 is SNHLY, CDR2 FYNNEI, per germline. J is TRBJ1-6 and V is TRBV2; D not resolved. Sequencing was carried out using memory CD4+ T cells sorted from blood. Subset noted: CD45RA-negative fraction. The receptor's source is a young man in good health. The CDR3 loop reads CASSLLLGSPLHF. CDR3 in DNA: TGTGCCAGCAGCTTGCTTCTCGGGTCACCCCTCCACTTT.